Following are 26 T cell receptor beta chains from one sample sequenced in a study of blood T cell repertoires in COVID-19. TCRdb keeps only in-frame clones here, not all; method: immunoSEQ multiplex PCR. The sample includes roughly 66,000 clones, about 91% of them seen just once. What was sequenced was peripheral blood. These receptors all come from a human donor in a cohort sampled during active COVID-19.

CDR3 amino acids: CASSVWPVAGGDDGTEAFF. As DNA, the CDR3 is TGTGCCAGCAGCGTATGGCCCGTGGCAGGGGGCGATGATGGAACTGAAGCTTTCTTT. The rearrangement links TRBV7-2 to TRBJ1-1, with TRBD1 identical over 8 bases. V trimming: 5 bases; J trimming: 5 bases; junction bases outside the gene matches: 22. This CDR3 has 19 amino acids. From germline, CDR1 is SGHTA and CDR2 FQGNSA.

The rearrangement uses TRBV29-1 and TRBJ1-1; D is unresolved. Trimming took 3 bases from V and 3 from J, leaving 8 bases between them. The germline gives CDR1 SQVTM, CDR2 ANQGSEA. The CDR3 spans 12 residues. The CDR3 sequence is CSVDRVDTEAFF. Here the CDR3 DNA reads TGCAGCGTTGACCGAGTCGACACTGAAGCTTTCTTT.

The chain couples TRBV4-3 to TRBJ1-2; TRBD1 aligns across 8 bases. The junction had 9 bases not matched to a gene; V was cut back by 4 bases and J by 8 bases. Germline lookup yields CDR1 LGHNA and CDR2 YSLEER. The CDR3 runs 14 residues. CDR3 DNA: TGCGCCAGCAGCCCCTCCCGGACAGGGTTCGGCTACACCTTC. Protein sequence: CASSPSRTGFGYTF.

The chain couples TRBV20-1 to TRBJ2-7; unclear D gene. CDR3 length: 10 amino acids. V was clipped by 3 bases and J by 7 bases, with 7 bases between them. The germline V gene encodes CDR1 DFQATT and CDR2 SNEGSKA (reference sequence). Here the CDR3 DNA reads TGCAGTGCTAGGACGAGGGAGCAGTACTTC. It translates to CSARTREQYF.

This chain uses TRBV28 with TRBJ2-1, with 11 bases identical to TRBD2. The germline V gene has CDR1 MDHEN and CDR2 SYDVKM. CDR3 length: 15 amino acids. V dropped 6 bases and J dropped 7; count of bases not matched to a gene: 8. CDR3 loop: CASRGTASGRNEQFF. The CDR3 DNA reads TGTGCCAGCAGGGGGACGGCTAGCGGGAGGAATGAGCAGTTCTTC. Looking up the rest from reference TRBV28 and TRBJ2-1 gives the full variable domain: DVKVTQSSRYLVKRTGEKVFLECVQDMDHENMFWYRQDPGLGLRLIYFSYDVKMKEKGDIPEGYSVSREKKERFSLILESASTNQTSMYLCASRGTASGRNEQFFGPGTRLTVL.

The chain employs TRBV11-2 and TRBJ2-1; 7 nucleotides align to TRBD2. Germline V lookup: CDR1 SGHAT, CDR2 FQNNGV. The CDR3 covers 15 residues. V was pared by 5 bases and J by 4 bases, with 8 bases of the junction left unmatched. The CDR3 nucleotides read TGTGCCAGCAGCCTATCAGCGGGGTATTACAATGAGCAGTTCTTC. This sequence encodes CASSLSAGYYNEQFF.

This clone was recorded only once. The chain recombines TRBV11-2 with TRBJ2-7, with unresolved D. Per the germline V gene, CDR1 is SGHAT and CDR2 is FQNNGV. This CDR3 is 14 amino acids long. Between the trimmed V and J ends, which lost 0 bases and 4 bases, there was a span of 10 bases. CDR3 region: CASSLDRERYEQYF. CDR3 sequence (DNA): TGTGCCAGCAGCTTAGATCGAGAACGGTACGAGCAGTACTTC.

The sample holds a few counts of this clone. The V gene is TRBV6-5, the J gene TRBJ2-7; TRBD1 is a possible D gene (7 bases). Germline loops: CDR1 MNHEY, CDR2 SVGAGI. V was trimmed by 0 bases and J by 2 bases, leaving 11 bases between them. This CDR3 contains 15 residues. Here the CDR3 DNA reads TGTGCCAGCAGTTACTCGCCCAGGGGGGCCTACGAGCAGTACTTC. It translates to CASSYSPRGAYEQYF.

In this sample, this clone turned up once. This rearrangement joins TRBV19 to TRBJ1-1, with 9 bases aligning to TRBD1. CDR3 length: 13 amino acids. The junction had 6 bases not matched to a gene; V was cut back by 6 bases and J by 7 bases. Looked up from germline, CDR1 is LNHDA and CDR2 is SQIVND (reference sequence). CDR3 nucleotide sequence: TGTGCCAGTAGAGCCACAGGGGGCGTTGAAGCTTTCTTT. As protein: CASRATGGVEAFF.

The chain has TRBV10-3 and TRBJ2-3; 8 bases are shared with TRBD2. The germline CDR1 and CDR2 sequences are ENHRY and SYGVKD. This CDR3 is built from 20 residues. V lost 0 bases, J lost 5 bases, and 19 bases stayed unmatched. Here the CDR3 reads CAISESIRWGSGSSGDTQYF. As DNA, the CDR3 is TGTGCCATCAGTGAGTCGATTAGATGGGGGAGCGGGAGTAGCGGAGATACGCAGTATTTT.

This clone came up once. The chain combines TRBV7-3 with TRBJ2-1, with 13 bases lining up with TRBD2. The ends lost 2 bases at V and 7 bases at J; junction bases unmatched: 2. Germline assignment: CDR1 SGHTA and CDR2 FQGTGA. This CDR3 is built from 15 residues. This chain's CDR3 is CASSLVTSGRNEQFF. DNA of the CDR3: TGTGCCAGCAGCTTAGTGACTAGCGGGAGGAATGAGCAGTTCTTC.

The V gene is TRBV2, the J gene TRBJ2-4; D perhaps matches TRBD1 (5 bases). CDR1 and CDR2 from the germline V gene are SNHLY and FYNNEI. CDR3 size: 15 residues. V was pared by 2 bases and J by 3 bases, with 11 bases between. This CDR3 is CASSEKGPGKNIQYF. The CDR3 nucleotides are TGTGCCAGCAGTGAAAAGGGGCCGGGCAAAAACATTCAGTACTTC.

J is TRBJ1-4 and V is TRBV6-5; D ambiguous. Trimming shortened V by 0 bases and J by 5 bases, and 13 bases separated the two germline ends. Looked up from germline, CDR1 is MNHEY and CDR2 is SVGAGI. The CDR3 extends over 16 amino acids. The CDR3 DNA follows: TGTGCCAGCAGTTACTCTTCGGTGAGGCCAAATGAAAAACTGTTTTTT. This codes for CASSYSSVRPNEKLFF.

The chain carries TRBV9 and TRBJ2-5, with 14 bases matching TRBD2. This CDR3 has 15 residues. Trimming at V came to 0 bases and at J to 5 bases, leaving 0 bases not matched to a gene. Germline V CDR1 and CDR2: SGDLS, YYNGEE. CDR3 residues: CASSVGLAGGETQYF. CDR3 in DNA: TGTGCCAGCAGCGTAGGACTAGCGGGGGGGGAGACCCAGTACTTC.

The chain carries TRBV6-2 or TRBV6-3 and TRBJ1-5; maybe TRBD1 (5 bases). Germline V gene data show CDR1 as MNHEY and CDR2 as SVGEGT. V lost 2 bases, J lost 2 bases, and 10 bases lay in between. CDR3 length: 15 amino acids. CDR3 DNA sequence: TGTGCCAGCAGTTACCGGGGGGGAGGCAATCAGCCCCAGCATTTT. Residues: CASSYRGGGNQPQHF.

The chain couples TRBV21-1 to TRBJ1-6; the D call of TRBD1 is as the table states it, not checked on the DNA. TRBV21-1 has pseudogene status. The length of the CDR3 is 16 residues. The CDR3 sequence is CASSPRDSRQNSPLHF. The CDR3 DNA reads as TGTGCCAGCAGCCCTCGGGACAGTAGACAAAATTCACCCCTCCACTTT.

This chain connects TRBV19 to TRBJ1-1, with TRBD1 matching over 7 bases. The CDR3 sequence is 14 residues long. V trimming: 6 bases; J trimming: 2 bases; junction bases outside the gene matches: 6. Germline-derived CDR1 and CDR2 are LNHDA and SQIVND (reference sequence). The CDR3 loop is CASRMGQLNTEAFF. In DNA form, the CDR3 reads TGTGCCAGTAGGATGGGACAGCTAAACACTGAAGCTTTCTTT.

J is TRBJ2-1 and V is TRBV11-2; a weak D match, TRBD2 (6 bases). Between the trimmed V and J ends, which lost 3 bases and 0 bases, there was a span of 9 bases. This CDR3 has 15 residues. CDR1 and CDR2 (germline): SGHAT, FQNNGV. The CDR3 reads CASSLAGSSYNEQFF. The CDR3 region has the DNA TGTGCCAGCAGCTTGGCCGGGAGCTCCTACAATGAGCAGTTCTTC. Filled out from reference TRBV11-2 and TRBJ2-1, the complete variable domain reads EAGVAQSPRYKIIEKRQSVAFWCNPISGHATLYWYQQILGQGPKLLIQFQNNGVVDDSQLPKDRFSAERLKGVDSTLKIQPAKLEDSAVYLCASSLAGSSYNEQFFGPGTRLTVL.

The rearrangement links TRBV11-2 to TRBJ2-1; possibly TRBD2 for D (6 bases). This CDR3 has 17 residues. Trimming removed 0 bases from V and 5 bases from J, with 17 bases in between. Germline CDR1 and CDR2: SGHAT and FQNNGV. The CDR3 nucleotides read TGTGCCAGCAGCTTAGATAGGTCGGGACTCCTGAACAATGAGCAGTTCTTC. As protein: CASSLDRSGLLNNEQFF.

The J gene is TRBJ1-2, the V gene TRBV27; 7 nucleotides match TRBD1. CDR3 length equals 14 residues. Unmatched junction bases numbered 12, after V lost 6 bases and J lost 8 bases. The germline CDR1 and CDR2 sequences are MNHEY and SMNVEV (reference sequence). The CDR3 here is CASRLDRVGGGYTF. CDR3 sequence (DNA): TGTGCCAGCAGACTAGACAGGGTGGGAGGCGGCTACACCTTC.

The chain is built from TRBV19 and TRBJ1-4, with D possibly being TRBD1 (5 bases). Germline values: CDR1 LNHDA, CDR2 SQIVND (reference sequence). The germline V and J ends were trimmed by 6 bases and 8 bases, with 13 bases remaining between them. This CDR3 contains 13 residues. The CDR3 loop is CASSGPTGEKLFF. Written as DNA, the CDR3 is TGTGCCAGTAGCGGCCCAACAGGAGAAAAACTGTTTTTT.

The genes are TRBV29-1 and TRBJ2-1; D might be TRBD2 (5 bases). V was cut by 7 bases and J by 2 bases, with 15 bases left in between. CDR3 length: 14 residues. Germline V lookup: CDR1 SQVTM, CDR2 ANQGSEA. CDR3 DNA: TGCAGCGCTGCATCTACTAGGGCCTACAATGAGCAGTTCTTC. Amino acids: CSAASTRAYNEQFF.

The chain joins TRBV5-6 to TRBJ2-7; TRBD1 matches at 10 bases. Germline CDR1 and CDR2: SGHDT and YYEEEE. V dropped 4 bases and J dropped 2; count of bases not matched to a gene: 6. The CDR3 spans 15 residues. Here the CDR3 reads CASSKDRGLAYEQYF. The CDR3 region has the DNA TGTGCCAGCAGCAAAGACAGGGGGCTTGCCTACGAGCAGTACTTC.

The chain links TRBV19 to TRBJ2-1; D might be TRBD2 (6 bases). Trimming pared 10 bases from V and 9 bases from J, leaving 22 bases between. The CDR3 runs 14 residues. Germline loops: CDR1 LNHDA, CDR2 SQIVND (reference sequence). The CDR3 DNA reads TGTGCCACCGGCGGGGTGCCCCGGATTGGTGAGCAGTTCTTC. It codes for CATGGVPRIGEQFF. Full variable domain (outside the CDR3, taken from reference TRBV19 and TRBJ2-1): DGGITQSPKYLFRKEGQNVTLSCEQNLNHDAMYWYRQDPGQGLRLIYYSQIVNDFQKGDIAEGYSVSREKKESFPLTVTSAQKNPTAFYLCATGGVPRIGEQFFGPGTRLTVL.

This clone was observed a few times. The chain links TRBV7-9 to TRBJ2-7; D remains ambiguous. V shed 0 bases and J shed 6 bases, with 6 bases lying between them. Per germline, CDR1 SEHNR and CDR2 FQNEAQ (reference sequence). This CDR3 spans 12 amino acids. Here the CDR3 reads CASSLAGSEQYF. The CDR3 coding sequence is TGTGCCAGCAGCTTAGCCGGGTCCGAGCAGTACTTC.

This clone has a handful of counts. The chain recombines TRBV5-1 with TRBJ2-7, with D perhaps matching TRBD1 (5 bases). The CDR3 has 15 amino acids. Trimming removed 2 bases from V and 2 bases from J, with 14 bases in between. Per the germline V gene, CDR1 is SGHRS and CDR2 is YFSETQ. The CDR3 sequence: CASSFSKGSPYEQYF. The CDR3 nucleotides read TGCGCCAGCAGCTTTTCCAAGGGGTCCCCCTACGAGCAGTACTTC.